This TCR beta chain was retrieved from a study of T cells in Graves' hyperthyroidism and ophthalmopathy. The V end lost 8 bases, the J end lost 5 bases, and 19 bases lay between the germline ends. This CDR3 is 15 amino acids long. The germline V gene encodes CDR1 MNHEY and CDR2 SMNVEV (reference sequence). RNA transcripts served as the template for amplifying TCR beta CDR3 regions. Using the HTBI primer set, a first-round RT-PCR was run on the TCR CDR3. TCRdb re-called the multiplex PCR reads with MiXCR, one entry per CDR3 protein. This sample has approximately 300,000 distinct CDR3 sequences; 15% to 20% occur once, and the top ten carry just over 55%. This clonotype was counted at least ten times.

The sample consisted of blood. This TCR derives from a woman between 55 and 75 years old with Graves' ophthalmopathy. This sequence joins TRBV27 and TRBJ2-1; D assignment may be TRBD1 or TRBD2 (6 bases each). The CDR3 nucleotides read TGTGCCAGCCATCGTCAGGGGAGGAGAAACAATGAGCAGTTCTTC. It translates to CASHRQGRRNNEQFF.